This is a list of T cell receptor beta chains from one sample in a study of cytomegalovirus exposure and HLA in healthy donors. TCRdb's copy holds only in-frame clones and misses some; the assay was immunoSEQ multiplex PCR. The table includes approximately 130,000 clones, roughly four fifths detected once. The material sequenced was PBMCs. The receptor source for this set is a boy aged 2-9 years in good health and CMV-seronegative. The conserved cysteine and the conserved F or W are not part of the CDR3 here. Each record gives: CDR3 length, V gene, CDR3 protein.

15	TRBV5-4	ASSSAGTSGSYNEQF
11	TRBV30	AWGSTGTGEQY
14	TRBV18	ASSHGQGTSGNTIY
12	TRBV6-6	ASSYEGGYQPQH
13	TRBV6-4	ASRRLTSGYNEQF
11	TRBV27	ASSLTGNQPQH
13	TRBV9	ASSVVTGPNYGYT
13	TRBV10-3	AISEQDYPRETQY
11	TRBV19	ASSITGNTEAF
12	TRBV6-5	ASSEYNQGLGYT
11	TRBV2	ASRAGAEETQY
15	TRBV4-1	ASSPGSGYSSTDTQY
15	TRBV4-2	ASSQERTGGRTGELF
15	TRBV6-4	ASSLTSGSPRADTQY
14	TRBV5-1	ASSGGGLVTSYEQY
11	TRBV7-2	ASSFRGAYEQY
13	TRBV29-1	SVGPGGLGADTQY
13	TRBV29-1	SVDLRDGEDEKLF
13	TRBV7-2	ASSLPTGGVEGYT
11	TRBV27	ASSLTGSYEQY
13	TRBV10-1	ASSHAGGPRDEQF
14	TRBV25-1	ASSELWRGGRETQY
12	TRBV6-4	ASSPGQGGETQY
13	TRBV4-2	ASSQLRNSYNEQF
14	TRBV7-6	ASSGGRGATNEKLF
12	TRBV11-2	ASSPTYLNSPLH
12	TRBV6-4	ASSGTGGSYEQY
14	TRBV18	ASSPQDRGRGTEAF
11	TRBV18	ASSPLMNTEAF
15	TRBV10-3	AISEFGLLRGVNEQF
13	TRBV10-3	AISESAAYNSPLH
14	TRBV11-2	ASSLRQGESFTEAF
13	TRBV7-2	ASSLDRTPGDTQY
13	TRBV15	ATTPLAGIQETQY
13	TRBV19	ASSIDLGRWTEAF
11	TRBV13	ASSLEQGYEQY
14	TRBV15	ATSKSGLANTGELF
13	TRBV7-3	ASSLNGNPYNEQF
11	TRBV6-1	ASSGTLNTEAF
12	TRBV6-5	ASSYDEESNEQL
12	TRBV18	ASSPTGYGTEAF
14	TRBV30	AWIGLAGKNTGELF
13	TRBV5-1	ASSWGQGAGYGYT
12	TRBV6-5	ASSYLIRGTEAF
10	TRBV7-3	ASSLSGGEQY
11	TRBV6-5	ASAQGAGYEQY
16	TRBV4-3	ASSQILTGGSNTGELF
15	TRBV5-4	ASSLVTTGTGGSPLH
12	TRBV5-4	ASSYRGPTDTQY
16	TRBV5-4	ASSPTGLFDSGTDTQY
13	TRBV7-9	ASSPQGGWDTEAF
14	TRBV5-1	ASSLTSKLSYNEQF
15	TRBV7-3	ASSPGLAGVTTDTQY
10	TRBV28	ATRGGYEKLF
13	TRBV9	ASRPDRRNWDEQF
13	TRBV5-4	ASSSGGTSTDTQY
14	TRBV9	ASSPTAGGATDTQY
10	TRBV30	AWTRTGNTIY
12	TRBV6-6	ASSSDRGGTEAF
11	TRBV6-1	ASLAGGGDTQY